Shown below are 30 T cell receptor beta chains from a single sample sequenced in a study of T cells after yellow fever vaccination. TCRdb analysed the 5' RACE reads with MiXCR anew, one entry per CDR3 protein. The sample consists of 300,000 to 450,000 distinct CDR3 sequences, roughly 6.2% of them appearing once. The input for sequencing was PBMCs, taken 5 days after the yellow fever booster vaccination. The receptor source for this set is a man aged 30-40 years who received the YFV17D yellow fever vaccine.

This clonotype appeared many times. The chain recombines TRBV28 with TRBJ1-5; TRBD1 might be the D (6 bases). The V and J ends lost 3 bases and 3 bases respectively, with 12 bases between them. The CDR3 runs to 15 residues. Germline assignment: CDR1 MDHEN and CDR2 SYDVKM. This CDR3 reads CASSFGGAHNQPQHF. CDR3 nucleotides: TGTGCCAGCAGTTTCGGGGGGGCCCACAATCAGCCCCAGCATTTT.

This clonotype was counted at least ten times. The genes are TRBV5-1 and TRBJ2-5; TRBD1 agrees at 8 bases. After removal of 4 bases from V and 1 base from J, the junction contained 6 bases not matched to a gene. CDR3 length: 15 amino acids. Looked up from germline, CDR1 is SGHRS and CDR2 is YFSETQ. The CDR3 protein is CASSKDRVGQETQYF. The CDR3, as DNA: TGCGCCAGCAGCAAGGACAGGGTCGGCCAAGAGACCCAGTACTTC.

There are many counts of this clonotype. V gene TRBV11-2 combines with J gene TRBJ2-3, with TRBD2 matching 7 bases. Germline CDR1 and CDR2: SGHAT and FQNNGV. With 5 bases clipped from V and 6 bases from J, the junction kept 5 bases outside the gene matches. The length of the CDR3 is 13 residues. CDR3 sequence reads: CASSQRGLDTQYF. The CDR3 coding sequence is TGTGCCAGCAGCCAGCGGGGCCTTGATACGCAGTATTTT.

This clonotype occurred a few times. Written as DNA, the CDR3 is TGTGCCAGCAGTTCCCCAAAGCGAAACACCATATATTTT. This translates into CASSSPKRNTIYF. This rearrangement joins TRBV6-5 to TRBJ1-3; D gene unclear. V lost 4 bases to trimming and J lost 5 bases, with 9 bases between them. Germline assignment: CDR1 MNHEY and CDR2 SVGAGI. The CDR3 has 13 amino acids.

This clonotype turned up a few times. This chain links TRBV19 with TRBJ2-1; 7 bases map to TRBD1. V shed 8 bases and J 9 bases; nucleotides not matched to a gene: 7. CDR3 length: 12 amino acids. CDR1 is LNHDA, CDR2 SQIVND, per germline (reference sequence). The CDR3 loop reads CASGNRGTEQFF. DNA of the CDR3: TGTGCCAGTGGCAACAGGGGAACTGAGCAGTTCTTC.

The V call is TRBV20-1, the J call TRBJ2-5; perhaps TRBD2 as D (6 bases). Trimming pared 6 bases from V and 2 bases from J, leaving 16 bases between. Germline V lookup: CDR1 DFQATT, CDR2 SNEGSKA (reference sequence). CDR3 length: 14 amino acids. As DNA, the CDR3 is TGCAGTGCCCGGATAGCGGCCCTACAAGAGACCCAGTACTTC. This sequence encodes CSARIAALQETQYF.

The sample holds many counts of this clonotype. This sequence joins TRBV9 and TRBJ2-5; no clear D gene. This CDR3 spans 12 amino acids. Deletions cut 5 bases from V and 5 bases from J, with 10 bases between. Germline CDR1 reads SGDLS; CDR2 reads YYNGEE. Here the CDR3 reads CASSTMGETQYF. The CDR3 DNA reads TGTGCCAGCAGTACTATGGGGGAGACCCAGTACTTC.

This clonotype has only a few counts. J is TRBJ2-7 and V is TRBV19; D tentatively reads TRBD1 or TRBD2 (5 bases each). The CDR3 is 14 residues long. The V gene lost 6 bases and the J gene lost 3 bases, with 15 bases spanning the gap. Looked up from germline, CDR1 is LNHDA and CDR2 is SQIVND (reference sequence). CDR3 in DNA: TGTGCCAGTAGCACAACCGGGACGGGCTACGAGCAGTACTTC. Its protein is CASSTTGTGYEQYF.

The chain employs TRBV10-1 and TRBJ2-3; 10 bases agree with TRBD1. V shed 6 bases, J shed 4 bases, and the junction held 4 bases outside the gene matches. The CDR3 contains 14 residues. Per germline, CDR1 WNHNN and CDR2 SYGVQD (reference sequence). DNA of the CDR3: TGCGCCAGCAGGAGTGGACAGGGGGCAGATACGCAGTATTTT. As protein: CASRSGQGADTQYF.

This clonotype was counted only a few times. J is TRBJ1-1 and V is TRBV20-1; D ambiguous. Germline values: CDR1 DFQATT, CDR2 SNEGSKA (reference sequence). Trimming stripped 6 bases from V and 6 bases from J, with 11 bases between. The CDR3 contains 11 residues. For the CDR3, the DNA is TGCAGTGCCCGAATTTACGCTGAAGCTTTCTTT. The encoded protein is CSARIYAEAFF.

This sequence joins TRBV29-1 and TRBJ1-1, with 9 bases matching TRBD1. Germline V gene sequence: CDR1 SQVTM, CDR2 ANQGSEA. CDR3 length equals 12 residues. Trimming removed 4 bases from V and 7 bases from J; junction bases left unmatched: 4. CDR3 region: CSVGDRVSEAFF. The CDR3 DNA follows: TGCAGCGTTGGGGACAGGGTGAGTGAAGCTTTCTTT.

The rearrangement links TRBV9 to TRBJ2-1; D perhaps matches TRBD2 (6 bases). CDR1 is SGDLS and CDR2 is YYNGEE in the germline V gene. V was clipped by 4 bases and J by 7 bases, with 21 bases between them. This CDR3 is built from 16 residues. The CDR3 bases are TGTGCCAGCAGCTCATTCCCGGGACTGGGGGGTAATGAGCAGTTCTTC. The encoded protein is CASSSFPGLGGNEQFF.

This clonotype showed up many times. J is TRBJ2-4 and V is TRBV6-1, with D perhaps matching TRBD1 or TRBD2 (6 bases each). With 5 bases removed from V and 6 bases from J, the gap between germline ends came to 20 bases. This CDR3 has 16 amino acids. Looked up from germline, CDR1 is MNHNS and CDR2 is SASEGT. The CDR3 DNA reads as TGTGCCAGCAGTCCCTCCCGCAGGGGAGCGGGAAACATTCAGTACTTC. Protein sequence: CASSPSRRGAGNIQYF.

The table lists this clonotype with many counts. The chain is built from TRBV12-3 or TRBV12-4 and TRBJ2-1, with D tentatively TRBD2 (6 bases). Trimming removed 1 base from V and 9 bases from J, with 7 bases in between. The CDR3 runs to 12 residues. In nucleotides, the CDR3 is TGTGCCAGCAGTTTAGGGCGGGGTGAGCAGTTCTTC. Protein product: CASSLGRGEQFF.

This clonotype has at least ten counts. The chain combines TRBV5-1 with TRBJ2-3, with 12 positions matching TRBD1. Losses at the gene ends were 4 bases for V and 3 bases for J; bases not matched to a gene: 9. The CDR3 covers 17 residues. Germline V CDR1 and CDR2: SGHRS, YFSETQ. In DNA, the CDR3 is TGCGCCAGCAGCATCGGGACAGGGGGCACGGTAACAGATACGCAGTATTTT. It is translated as CASSIGTGGTVTDTQYF.

V usage is TRBV24-1 and J usage is TRBJ2-7; D unresolved. The germline V gene has CDR1 KGHDR and CDR2 SFDVKD. There are 12 residues in the CDR3. V lost 4 bases to trimming and J lost 7 bases, with 10 bases between them. CDR3 nucleotides: TGTGCCACCAGTGAACCCCTCCGGGAGCAGTACTTC. Encoded protein: CATSEPLREQYF.

The sample holds many counts of this clonotype. The chain employs TRBV20-1 and TRBJ1-6; perhaps TRBD1 as D (6 bases). The CDR3 is made up of 13 amino acids. Per the germline V gene, CDR1 is DFQATT and CDR2 is SNEGSKA (reference sequence). V was cut by 6 bases and J by 11 bases, with 17 bases left in between. This CDR3 reads CSADPGAGPPLHF. CDR3 DNA sequence: TGCAGTGCCGACCCAGGGGCGGGTCCACCCCTCCACTTT.

This clonotype was seen more than once but under ten times. V and J are TRBV24-1 and TRBJ2-2, with 9 bases lining up with TRBD1. The CDR3 runs 17 residues. After removal of 3 bases from V and 3 bases from J, the junction contained 7 bases not matched to a gene. Germline V gene lookup returns CDR1 KGHDR and CDR2 SFDVKD. The CDR3 sequence: CATSDSPGQGDTGELFF. The CDR3 coding sequence is TGTGCCACCAGTGATAGTCCGGGACAGGGTGACACCGGGGAGCTGTTTTTT.

The table lists this clonotype with many counts. The chain is built from TRBV3-1 and TRBJ2-1, with D maybe TRBD1 (6 bases). The V gene lost 7 bases and the J gene lost 10 bases, with 20 bases spanning the gap. CDR1 is LGHDT and CDR2 is YNNKEL in the germline V gene (reference sequence). The CDR3 consists of 14 residues. The CDR3 nucleotides are TGTGCCAGCACCAAGGACAGAATCAGGCGGGAGCAGTTCTTC. This gives the protein CASTKDRIRREQFF.

This clonotype was counted ten times or more. The chain couples TRBV5-1 to TRBJ1-5, with TRBD1 matching over 7 bases. The CDR3 consists of 15 residues. Germline CDR1 and CDR2: SGHRS and YFSETQ. Trimming took 0 bases from V and 10 from J; bases not matched to a gene: 10. The CDR3 loop is CASSLVPGTESPQHF. The CDR3 coding sequence is TGCGCCAGCAGCTTGGTACCCGGGACAGAAAGTCCCCAGCATTTT.

This clonotype was seen ten or more times. The chain links TRBV7-2 to TRBJ1-5, with D unclear. The V end lost 2 bases, the J end lost 7 bases, and 12 bases lay between the germline ends. Per the germline V gene, CDR1 is SGHTA and CDR2 is FQGNSA. The CDR3 is 14 amino acids. This chain's CDR3 is CASSLSLGLQPQHF. CDR3 sequence (DNA): TGTGCCAGCAGCTTAAGTCTCGGGCTGCAGCCCCAGCATTTT. Filled out from reference TRBV7-2 and TRBJ1-5, the complete variable domain reads GAGVSQSPSNKVTEKGKDVELRCDPISGHTALYWYRQSLGQGLEFLIYFQGNSAPDKSGLPSDRFSAERTGGSVSTLTIQRTQQEDSAVYLCASSLSLGLQPQHFGDGTRLSIL.

This clonotype occurred a few times. The CDR3, as DNA: TGTGCCAGCAGCCTACAGGGGGCTACCTACGAGCAGTACTTC. Translation gives CASSLQGATYEQYF. The chain employs TRBV12-3 or TRBV12-4 and TRBJ2-7; 9 nucleotides align to TRBD1. The CDR3 runs 14 residues. V lost 6 bases, J lost 2 bases, and 5 bases stayed unmatched.

In this sample, this clonotype turned up many times. The rearrangement links TRBV7-2 to TRBJ2-3; 9 positions agree with TRBD2. Germline V CDR1 and CDR2: SGHTA, FQGNSA. The trim removed 5 bases at V and 3 bases at J, leaving 6 bases unmatched. This CDR3 has 15 residues. The CDR3 nucleotides read TGTGCCAGCAGCCAACGGCGGGAGGGGACAGATACGCAGTATTTT. Translating it yields CASSQRREGTDTQYF.

This clonotype was found a few times. The chain has TRBV15 and TRBJ2-7; no firm D call. The CDR3 runs to 15 residues. Per the germline V gene, CDR1 is LNHNV and CDR2 is YYDKDF (reference sequence). V was trimmed by 0 bases and J by 2 bases, leaving 11 bases between them. The CDR3 spells CATSRDPVSTYEQYF. The CDR3 nucleotides read TGTGCCACCAGCAGAGATCCGGTCAGTACCTACGAGCAGTACTTC.

The rearrangement links TRBV11-2 to TRBJ2-6, with D hard to call. The V gene's germline CDR1 is SGHAT and CDR2 FQNNGV. The length of the CDR3 is 18 residues. The ends were cut back, 4 bases at V and 0 bases at J, with 16 bases in the middle. The CDR3 reads CASSSVGQRYSGANVLTF. The CDR3 bases are TGTGCCAGCAGCTCGGTGGGCCAGAGATACTCTGGGGCCAACGTCCTGACTTTC.

This clonotype was seen more than once but under ten times. This chain uses TRBV20-1 with TRBJ2-7; tentatively, D is TRBD1 (6 bases). CDR1 is DFQATT and CDR2 is SNEGSKA in the germline V gene (reference sequence). The CDR3 extends over 15 amino acids. Trimming removed 3 bases at V and 6 bases at J, with 21 bases between. Here the CDR3 reads CSARSPGVLSGEQYF. CDR3 nucleotide sequence: TGCAGTGCTAGGAGCCCAGGGGTCCTCTCTGGCGAGCAGTACTTC.

The genes are TRBV7-9 and TRBJ2-1; D uncertain. Germline V lookup: CDR1 SEHNR, CDR2 FQNEAQ (reference sequence). The CDR3 is made up of 13 amino acids. Trimming pared 3 bases from V and 5 bases from J, leaving 8 bases between. The chain's CDR3 is CASSFSVNNEQFF. CDR3 in DNA: TGTGCCAGCAGCTTTTCGGTAAACAATGAGCAGTTCTTC.

This chain joins TRBV20-1 and TRBJ2-3; either TRBD1 or TRBD2 may fit D (9 bases each). Germline CDR1 and CDR2: DFQATT and SNEGSKA (reference sequence). CDR3 length: 20 residues. V was cut by 1 base and J by 3 bases, with 29 bases left in between. CDR3 sequence: CSARATGGVGGRAWTDTQYF. The CDR3 coding sequence is TGCAGTGCTAGAGCAACAGGGGGCGTAGGCGGGAGGGCCTGGACAGATACGCAGTATTTT.

The sample holds a few counts of this clonotype. This rearrangement joins TRBV5-6 to TRBJ2-6; unclear D gene. The germline gives CDR1 SGHDT, CDR2 YYEEEE. The CDR3 is made up of 15 amino acids. The V end lost 6 bases, the J end lost 3 bases, and 13 bases lay between the germline ends. CDR3 sequence (DNA): TGTGCCAGCAATCTTGTGGGTCTTGGGGCCAACGTCCTGACTTTC. This sequence encodes CASNLVGLGANVLTF. Using reference TRBV5-6 and TRBJ2-6 for the parts outside the CDR3, the full variable domain is DAGVTQSPTHLIKTRGQQVTLRCSPKSGHDTVSWYQQALGQGPQFIFQYYEEEERQRGNFPDRFSGHQFPNYSSELNVNALLLGDSALYLCASNLVGLGANVLTFGAGSRLTVL.

This chain joins TRBV20-1 and TRBJ1-1, with D maybe TRBD1 (6 bases). V shed 4 bases and J shed 1 base, with 16 bases lying between them. This CDR3 has 15 residues. Germline assignment: CDR1 DFQATT and CDR2 SNEGSKA (reference sequence). CDR3 nucleotide sequence: TGCAGTGCTACCTACTTCGACAGGTGGAACACTGAAGCTTTCTTT. Residues: CSATYFDRWNTEAFF.